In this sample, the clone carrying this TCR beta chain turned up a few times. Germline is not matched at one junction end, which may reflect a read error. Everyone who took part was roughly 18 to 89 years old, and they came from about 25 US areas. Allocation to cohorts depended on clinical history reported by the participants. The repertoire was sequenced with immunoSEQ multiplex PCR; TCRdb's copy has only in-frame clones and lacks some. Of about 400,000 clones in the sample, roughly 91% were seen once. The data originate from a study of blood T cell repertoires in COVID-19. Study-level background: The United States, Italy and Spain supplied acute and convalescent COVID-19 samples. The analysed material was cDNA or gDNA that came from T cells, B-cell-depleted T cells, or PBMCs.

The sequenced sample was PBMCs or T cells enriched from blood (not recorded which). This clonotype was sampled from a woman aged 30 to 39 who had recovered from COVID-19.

The CDR3 reads CASSVASSPLNEQFF. CDR3 bases: TGTGCCAGCAGCGTAGCCTCGTCCCCGTTGAATGAGCAGTTCTTC. The chain is built from TRBV7-8 and TRBJ2-1; D ambiguous. Germline loops: CDR1 SGHVS, CDR2 FQNEAQ. The CDR3 has 15 amino acids.